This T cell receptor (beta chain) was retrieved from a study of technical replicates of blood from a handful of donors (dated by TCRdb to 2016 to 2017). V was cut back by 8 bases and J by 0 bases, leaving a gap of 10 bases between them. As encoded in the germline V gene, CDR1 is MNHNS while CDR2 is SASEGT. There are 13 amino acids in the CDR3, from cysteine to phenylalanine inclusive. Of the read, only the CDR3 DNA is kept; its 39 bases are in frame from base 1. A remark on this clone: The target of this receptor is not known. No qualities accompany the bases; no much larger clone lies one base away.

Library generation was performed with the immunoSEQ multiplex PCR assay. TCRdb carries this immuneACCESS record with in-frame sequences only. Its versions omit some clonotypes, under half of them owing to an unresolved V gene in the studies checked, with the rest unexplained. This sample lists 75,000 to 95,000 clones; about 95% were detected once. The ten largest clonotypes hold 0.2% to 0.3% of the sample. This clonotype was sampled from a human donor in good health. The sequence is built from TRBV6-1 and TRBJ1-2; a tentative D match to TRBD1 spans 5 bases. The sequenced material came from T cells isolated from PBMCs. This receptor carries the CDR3 CASRTGSNYGYTF. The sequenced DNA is TGTGCCAGCCGAACAGGCTCTAACTATGGCTACACCTTC.